This T cell receptor beta chain comes out of a study of blood T cell repertoires in COVID-19. The repertoire was sequenced with immunoSEQ multiplex PCR; TCRdb's copy has only in-frame clones and lacks some. The sample gives about 82,000 clones, approximately 90% of which show up once; around 1.2% is in the top ten. This CDR3 region has 15 residues. V was shortened by 4 bases and J by 3 bases, with 12 bases between the two germline ends. CDR1 PRHDT and CDR2 FYEKMQ come from the germline V gene (reference sequence). The receptor's source is a woman between 45 and 65 years old with acute COVID-19. The sequencing sample was made of PBMCs or T cells enriched from blood (not recorded which). The rearrangement joins TRBV13 to TRBJ1-4; D is perhaps TRBD1 (5 bases). CDR3: CASSSQGYSNEKLFF. Written as DNA, the CDR3 is TGTGCCAGCAGCTCCCAGGGTTACTCTAATGAAAAACTGTTTTTT.